The T cell receptor beta chain under discussion was sequenced for a study of T cells in tuberculosis. Across the study: IGRA-negative adolescents, IGRA-positive adolescents with latent tuberculosis and adults with active tuberculosis formed this South African cohort. Whole-study results and caveats: Active tuberculosis TCR-alpha repertoires lay closer to GMM-specific TCRs than IGRA-negative controls, suggesting clonal expansion. Using the GMM-specific repertoire gave 85% to 90% accuracy versus 70% with motifs.

Concerning this clone: The antigen remains undetermined.

Each clinical donor contributed on average approximately 100,000 T cells from unsorted cryopreserved PBMC. V lost 7 bases and J lost 5; bases outside the gene matches: 13. Germline lookup yields CDR1 SGHRS and CDR2 YFSETQ. This CDR3 comprises 15 residues. Using immunoSEQ multiplex PCR, the repertoire was profiled, and TCRdb retains in-frame clones only, with some absent. Found here are under 25,000 clones, about 96% of them singletons; the top ten hold 5% to 8%. V gene TRBV5-1 combines with J gene TRBJ2-7; 9 bases line up with TRBD1. Sequencing was carried out using PBMCs. This sequence originates from a donor between 10 and 29 years old with latent tuberculosis or without tuberculosis infection. The CDR3 coding sequence is TGCGCCAGCCGGCTTGGGACAGGGAGGTTCAACGAGCAGTACTTC. As protein: CASRLGTGRFNEQYF.